The 32 T cell receptor beta chains listed next were all sequenced from one sample in a study of T cells in women clearing cervical HPV infection. Libraries were prepared by immunoSEQ multiplex PCR; TCRdb keeps only in-frame clonotypes and omits some of them. This listing includes over 45,000 clones. Sequenced material: blood buffy coat. All receptors derive from a woman between 18 and 70 years old with a cervical HPV16 infection that either progressed to CIN3+ or cleared (not recorded which).

With respect to this clone: The sequenced fragment ends 3 residues before the CDR3 boundary, so the rest is inferred from the germline J gene. The J gene is TRBJ1-1, the V gene TRBV29-1; the D gene is possibly TRBD1 (5 bases). The germline gives CDR1 SQVTM, CDR2 ANQGSEA. CDR3 length: 13 residues. CDR3 region: CSVEDRGSEIAFF. The covered CDR3 bases are TGCAGCGTTGAAGATCGGGGGAGTGAAATT.

To note about this clone: The CDR3 goes on 3 residues after the read ends, and that part is filled in from the germline J gene. The chain recombines TRBV18 with TRBJ1-2; D is possibly TRBD1 (5 bases). The CDR3 has 13 residues. Germline assignment: CDR1 KGHSH and CDR2 LQKENI. The CDR3 spells CASSPPDSYDYTF. The CDR3 bases that were read are TGTGCCAGCTCACCACCTGACAGCTACGAC.

Concerning this clone: The CDR3 end falls 3 residues outside the read, so it is completed with the germline J gene. This chain joins TRBV7-8 and TRBJ2-7; D uncertain. V lost 0 bases and J 0 bases, leaving 9 bases between the germline ends. This CDR3 is built from 15 residues. CDR1 is SGHVS, CDR2 FQNEAQ, per germline. CDR3 bases read: TGTGCCAGCAGCTTAGCGCGGATAACCTCCTACGAG. As protein: CASSLARITSYE. The full CDR3 protein reads CASSLARITSYEQYF.

In the case of this clone: The read ends 3 residues shy of where the CDR3 ends; the end is completed using the germline J gene. The sample contains more than one DNA sequence encoding this CDR3. V usage is TRBV7-8 and J usage is TRBJ1-3, with 7 positions matching TRBD1. The CDR3 is 14 amino acids. From germline, CDR1 is SGHVS and CDR2 FQNEAQ. J gave up 8 bases and V 6 bases, and 10 bases lay outside the gene matches. The part of the CDR3 DNA that was read is TGTGCCAGCAGTAGCCGGGACAGTAAGGACACC. This translates into CASSSRDSKDT. The entire CDR3 protein reads CASSSRDSKDTIYF.

As to this clone: Coverage ceases 3 residues before the CDR3 finishes, and the germline J gene fills in the end. The gene calls are TRBV19 and TRBJ2-4; possibly TRBD1 for D (6 bases). Germline V lookup: CDR1 LNHDA, CDR2 SQIVND (reference sequence). The CDR3 is 14 amino acids. This chain's CDR3 is CASTVQGSDYGQYF. Incomplete CDR3 DNA: TGTGCCAGTACCGTACAGGGTTCAGACTATGGT.

Regarding this clone: Read sequence stops 3 residues before the CDR3 end, and the germline J gene provides the missing end. The chain recombines TRBV2 with TRBJ2-5; D unclear. Germline V gene lookup returns CDR1 SNHLY and CDR2 FYNNEI. V lost 3 bases, J lost 4 bases, and 9 bases lay in between. The CDR3 consists of 13 residues. The CDR3 loop is CASSEGEAETQYF. The CDR3 DNA, read in part, is TGTGCCAGCAGTGAGGGCGAGGCAGAGACC. Full variable domain (rest looked up from reference TRBV2 and TRBJ2-5): EPEVTQTPSHQVTQMGQEVILRCVPISNHLYFYWYRQILGQKVEFLVSFYNNEISEKSEIFDDQFSVERPDGSNFTLKIRSTKLEDSAMYFCASSEGEAETQYFGPGTRLLVL.

On this clone: The read gets to within 3 residues of the CDR3 end, and the germline J gene fills in the rest. The chain is built from TRBV9 and TRBJ2-1; 8 bases are shared with TRBD1. The J segment lost 6 bases and the V segment lost 3 bases, leaving 5 bases of the junction unmatched. Per germline, CDR1 SGDLS and CDR2 YYNGEE. This CDR3 is 14 amino acids long. CDR3 loop: CASSASTGVNEQFF. Partial CDR3 DNA: TGTGCCAGCAGCGCGTCGACAGGGGTCAATGAG.

Note on this clone: Read data end 3 residues before the CDR3 end; the end is taken from the germline J gene. The chain recombines TRBV20-1 with TRBJ2-2; TRBD1 is a possible D gene (6 bases). The CDR3 has 16 amino acids. The germline gives CDR1 DFQATT, CDR2 SNEGSKA (reference sequence). The CDR3 DNA, read in part, is TGCAGTGCTATTACAGGGCTTCGTGGAACTAATGAAAAG. This sequence encodes CSAITGLRGTNEK. The whole CDR3 reads CSAITGLRGTNEKLFF.

For this clone: The read terminates 3 residues before the CDR3 end, so the remaining end is supplied by the germline J gene. The genes are TRBV6-2 or TRBV6-3 and TRBJ1-5; unclear D gene. The CDR3 is 15 residues long. In germline, CDR1 is MNHEY, CDR2 SVGEGT. V was shortened by 2 bases and J by 2 bases, with 10 bases between the two germline ends. CDR3 sequence: CASSYGGYGNQPQHF. The CDR3 DNA, read in part, is TGTGCCAGCAGTTACGGAGGGTATGGCAATCAGCCC.

Concerning this clone itself: The read gets to within 3 residues of the CDR3 end, and the germline J gene fills in the rest. The chain combines TRBV19 with TRBJ2-1, with 7 bases fitting TRBD2. V was pared by 7 bases and J by 2 bases, with 8 bases of the junction left unmatched. This CDR3 spans 15 amino acids. Germline values: CDR1 LNHDA, CDR2 SQIVND (reference sequence). CDR3 loop: CASTPWGGAYNEQFF. CDR3 DNA, as far as it was read: TGTGCCAGTACCCCATGGGGGGGGGCCTACAATGAG.

Turning to this clone: The read is 3 residues too short to cover the CDR3 end, so that end is filled in from the germline J gene. The chain uses TRBV5-1 and TRBJ2-1, with 9 bases aligning to TRBD2. The CDR3 runs 14 residues. With V trimmed by 7 bases and J by 5 bases, 7 bases remained unmatched. The germline CDR1 and CDR2 sequences are SGHRS and YFSETQ. The CDR3 bases that were read are TGCGCCAGCGGCGGCGGGGGGGCCCACAATGAG. This codes for CASGGGGAHNE. Given in full, the CDR3 is CASGGGGAHNEQFF.

Remarks on this clone: With the read ending 3 residues before the CDR3 end, the germline J gene is used to fill in that end. The chain couples TRBV2 to TRBJ2-7; D unclear. CDR1 and CDR2 from the germline V gene are SNHLY and FYNNEI. Trimming pared 5 bases from V and 4 bases from J, leaving 6 bases between. The CDR3 sequence is 11 residues long. Partial CDR3 DNA: TGTGCCAGCAGTCGCGTGTACGAG. Amino acids: CASSRVYE. The entire CDR3 sequence reads CASSRVYEQYF.

About this clone itself: The read comes to an end 3 residues before the CDR3 does, leaving the germline J gene to fill in the end. The J gene is TRBJ1-1, the V gene TRBV2; D is ambiguous. The CDR3 has 14 amino acids. The V gene's germline CDR1 is SNHLY and CDR2 FYNNEI. Trimming took 6 bases from V and 5 from J, leaving 16 bases between them. CDR3 region: CASRPPGRRTEAFF. CDR3 bases read: TGTGCCAGCAGACCCCCGGGGAGGAGGACTGAA.

As regards this clone: The read halts 3 residues ahead of the CDR3 end, with the missing end drawn from the germline J gene. V and J are TRBV7-9 and TRBJ1-1; D ambiguous. Trimming shortened V by 5 bases and J by 7 bases, and 8 bases separated the two germline ends. Per germline, CDR1 SEHNR and CDR2 FQNEAQ (reference sequence). The length of the CDR3 is 11 residues. The covered CDR3 bases are TGTGCCAGCAGCCCCATCAATGAA. Residues: CASSPINE. The full CDR3 is CASSPINEAFF.

With regard to this clone: The read comes to an end 3 residues before the CDR3 does, leaving the germline J gene to fill in the end. The V call is TRBV2, the J call TRBJ2-3; D is possibly TRBD1 or TRBD2 (5 bases each). Per the germline V gene, CDR1 is SNHLY and CDR2 is FYNNEI. CDR3 length: 11 residues. CDR3 DNA, as far as it was read: TGTGCCAGCAGTGTAGGGGAGACG. This translates into CASSVGET. In full, the CDR3 reads CASSVGETQYF.

As for this clone: The CDR3 end is not reached by the read, which stops 3 residues before it; the germline J gene fills it in. The chain combines TRBV18 with TRBJ1-6, with D unclear. The length of the CDR3 is 15 residues. Deletions cut 2 bases from V and 7 bases from J, with 12 bases between. Looked up from germline, CDR1 is KGHSH and CDR2 is LQKENI. The part of the CDR3 DNA that was read is TGTGCCAGCTCACCAGATCCGGGGAGAAATTCACCC. The encoded protein is CASSPDPGRNSP. The CDR3 as a whole reads CASSPDPGRNSPLHF.

With regard to this clone: The read falls 3 residues short of the CDR3 end, and the missing part is taken from the germline J gene. J is TRBJ1-2 and V is TRBV5-5; D remains unclear. The CDR3 extends over 14 amino acids. The V end was cut by 1 base, the J end by 4 bases, with 11 bases between. Germline V gene lookup returns CDR1 SGHKS and CDR2 YYEKEE (reference sequence). The CDR3 region is CASSLWKALYGYTF. Partial CDR3 DNA: TGTGCCAGCAGCTTGTGGAAAGCGCTCTATGGC.

As concerns this clone: The read is 3 residues too short to cover the CDR3 end, so that end is filled in from the germline J gene. This rearrangement joins TRBV19 to TRBJ2-2; 8 bases align to TRBD1. V lost 6 bases to trimming and J lost 0 bases; unmatched junction nucleotides: 0. Germline CDR1 LNHDA, CDR2 SQIVND (reference sequence). The CDR3 loop spans 14 amino acids. The CDR3 is CASRTGANTGELFF. The sequenced CDR3 bases are TGTGCCAGTAGGACAGGGGCGAACACCGGGGAG.

As regards this clone: Read data end 3 residues before the CDR3 end; the end is taken from the germline J gene. The chain combines TRBV28 with TRBJ2-3; the D gene is possibly TRBD2 (6 bases). Germline V gives CDR1 MDHEN, CDR2 SYDVKM. The CDR3 contains 11 residues. The CDR3 sequence is CASRRDSSQYF. CDR3 DNA (partial): TGTGCCAGCAGGAGGGACTCTTCG.

As regards this clone: The read ends 3 residues shy of where the CDR3 ends; the end is completed using the germline J gene. The chain employs TRBV5-1 and TRBJ2-2; 8 bases agree with TRBD1. CDR3 length: 16 amino acids. CDR1 is SGHRS, CDR2 YFSETQ, per germline. The part of the CDR3 DNA that was read is TGCGCCAGCAGCCCGGGACAGGCTGCAACTAATGAAAAG. This gives the protein CASSPGQAATNEK. The entire CDR3 protein reads CASSPGQAATNEKLFF.

As to this clone: Sequencing ends 3 residues short of the CDR3 end; the germline J gene provides the rest. The rearrangement joins TRBV20-1 to TRBJ1-6; D possibly corresponds to TRBD1 (5 bases). Germline assignment: CDR1 DFQATT and CDR2 SNEGSKA (reference sequence). This CDR3 contains 16 residues. V was clipped by 6 bases and J by 10 bases, with 25 bases between them. Partial CDR3 DNA: TGCAGTGCGAGGAGGACCACTGGGGCAGGTACCTCACCC. Translation: CSARRTTGAGTSP. The full CDR3 is CSARRTTGAGTSPLHF.

Turning to this clone: The read stops 3 residues short of the end of the CDR3; the missing end is completed from the germline J gene. This chain joins TRBV2 and TRBJ1-4; D may be TRBD1 (5 bases). This CDR3 contains 13 residues. Germline V lookup: CDR1 SNHLY, CDR2 FYNNEI. This CDR3 is CASDISGANVLFF. CDR3 DNA, as far as it was read: TGTGCCAGCGACATCTCTGGGGCCAACGTA.

With respect to this clone: The read ends 3 residues before the CDR3 terminus; that terminus is restored from the germline J gene. The chain has TRBV15 and TRBJ2-3, with D maybe TRBD2 (5 bases). V lost 0 bases to trimming and J lost 4 bases, with 11 bases between them. CDR1 is LNHNV, CDR2 YYDKDF, per germline (reference sequence). The CDR3 loop spans 15 amino acids. The CDR3 loop reads CATSRDPGFSDTQYF. Partial CDR3 DNA: TGTGCCACCAGCAGAGATCCGGGGTTCTCAGATACG.

CDR3 DNA, as far as it was read: TGTGCCAGCTCACGGCTCCAAACTAATGAAAAG. It yields the protein CASSRLQTNEK. The entire CDR3 is CASSRLQTNEKLFF. The rearrangement uses TRBV18 and TRBJ2-2; no reliable D call. The sequence runs out 3 residues before the end of the CDR3; the remainder is reconstructed from the germline J gene. This CDR3 has 14 residues. CDR1 is KGHSH, CDR2 LQKENI, per germline.

Regarding this clone: An end of the junction does not agree with germline; a read error may underlie this. Sequencing ends 3 residues short of the CDR3 end; the germline J gene provides the rest. Within the sample, other DNA sequences also encode this same CDR3. The chain combines TRBV30 with TRBJ1-3, with 7 bases identical to TRBD1. This CDR3 contains 16 residues. Germline V gene lookup returns CDR1 GTSNPN and CDR2 SVGIG (reference sequence). The sequenced part of the CDR3 DNA is TGTGCCTGGAGTCGACCCGGGACAGCCTCTGGAAACACA. It encodes CAWSRPGTASGNT. The entire CDR3 reads CAWSRPGTASGNTIYF.

Regarding this clone: The read terminates 3 residues ahead of where the CDR3 ends, so the germline J gene completes it. The genes are TRBV7-3 and TRBJ2-4, with 7 nucleotides matching TRBD2. Germline CDR1 is SGHTA and CDR2 is FQGTGA. This CDR3 is 17 amino acids long. The chain's CDR3 is CASSRPGGPYFWQPQYF. CDR3 bases read: TGTGCCAGCAGCCGCCCGGGGGGTCCCTACTTTTGGCAGCCT.

As for this clone: From the germline J gene comes the end of the CDR3, since the read stops 3 residues before it. The chain carries TRBV20-1 and TRBJ1-4; TRBD1 matches at 8 bases. Germline-derived CDR1 and CDR2 are DFQATT and SNEGSKA (reference sequence). The CDR3 length is 15 residues. V shed 2 bases, J shed 8 bases, and the junction held 10 bases outside the gene matches. The sequenced part of the CDR3 DNA is TGCAGTGCTAGAAGGGAGACAGGGGAAGGCGAAAAA. Its protein is CSARRETGEGEK. From start to end, the CDR3 is CSARRETGEGEKLFF.

Comment on this clone: With the read ending 3 residues before the CDR3 end, the germline J gene is used to fill in that end. The V and J genes are TRBV7-8 and TRBJ2-2, with D perhaps TRBD1 (5 bases). Looked up from germline, CDR1 is SGHVS and CDR2 is FQNEAQ. Trimming cost V 1 base and J 1 base, with 7 bases left between them. The CDR3 consists of 15 residues. CDR3 in amino acids: CASSLVTGNTGELFF. The part of the CDR3 DNA that was read is TGTGCCAGCAGCTTAGTAACAGGGAACACCGGGGAG.

CDR3 sequence: CSARTSGGPYEQYF. CDR3 DNA, as far as it was read: TGCAGTGCTAGGACTAGCGGGGGGCCCTACGAG. The genes are TRBV20-1 and TRBJ2-7, with 13 bases identical to TRBD2. The read finishes 3 residues shy of the CDR3 end, and the germline J gene is used to complete it. Germline V gene lookup returns CDR1 DFQATT and CDR2 SNEGSKA (reference sequence). CDR3 length equals 14 residues. V lost 3 bases, J lost 2 bases, and 1 base stayed unmatched.

Notes on this clone: The read ends 3 residues early relative to the CDR3; the germline J gene fills the gap. The rearrangement links TRBV12-3 or TRBV12-4 to TRBJ1-5; D possibly corresponds to TRBD1 (6 bases). The CDR3 loop spans 15 amino acids. Trimming cost V 3 bases and J 4 bases, with 13 bases left between them. This CDR3 reads CASSLGRGGNQPQHF. The CDR3 DNA, read in part, is TGTGCCAGCAGTTTGGGCAGGGGAGGGAATCAGCCC.

With respect to this clone: The CDR3 is cut off 3 residues early in the read; its end comes from the germline J gene. V gene TRBV20-1 combines with J gene TRBJ1-1, with D possibly TRBD1 on 5 matching bases. Deletions cut 5 bases from V and 4 bases from J, with 14 bases between. The CDR3 length is 13 residues. Germline V CDR1 and CDR2: DFQATT, SNEGSKA (reference sequence). CDR3 amino acids: CSAFRADSTEAFF. The CDR3 DNA, read in part, is TGCAGTGCTTTCCGGGCCGACAGCACTGAA.

Concerning this clone: From the germline J gene comes the end of the CDR3, since the read stops 3 residues before it. The chain recombines TRBV6-1 with TRBJ2-3; D unclear. The CDR3 is 12 amino acids. Per the germline V gene, CDR1 is MNHNS and CDR2 is SASEGT. V was shortened by 3 bases and J by 6 bases, with 7 bases between the two germline ends. The CDR3 loop is CASSDRRDTQYF. CDR3 DNA, as far as it was read: TGTGCCAGCAGTGACCGCCGGGATACG.